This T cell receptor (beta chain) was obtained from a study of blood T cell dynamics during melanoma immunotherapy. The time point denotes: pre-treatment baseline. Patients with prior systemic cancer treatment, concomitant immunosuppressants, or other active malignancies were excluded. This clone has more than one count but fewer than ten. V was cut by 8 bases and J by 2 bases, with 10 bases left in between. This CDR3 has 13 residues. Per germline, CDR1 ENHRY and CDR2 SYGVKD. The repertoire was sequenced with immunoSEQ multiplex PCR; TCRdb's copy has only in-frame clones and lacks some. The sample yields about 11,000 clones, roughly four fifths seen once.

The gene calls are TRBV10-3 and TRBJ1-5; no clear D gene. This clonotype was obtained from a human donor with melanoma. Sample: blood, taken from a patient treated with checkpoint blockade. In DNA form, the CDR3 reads TGTGCCATCGTCACAGAAGGCAATCAGCCCCAGCATTTT. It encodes CAIVTEGNQPQHF.